This T cell receptor (beta chain) was obtained from a study of blood T cell repertoires in COVID-19. Study details: Whether acute or convalescent, the COVID-19 samples came from the United States, Italy and Spain.

Measured with immunoSEQ multiplex PCR; TCRdb has only the in-frame clones, and not every one. The sample consists of hundreds of thousands of clones, 75% to 90% of them appearing once. After removal of 5 bases from V and 8 bases from J, the junction contained 9 bases not matched to a gene. CDR1 LNHDA and CDR2 SQIVND come from the germline V gene (reference sequence). CDR3 length: 15 residues. Input material: PBMCs or T cells enriched from blood (not recorded which). The chain recombines TRBV19 with TRBJ1-4; the match to TRBD1 covers 9 bases. This sequence originates from a man in his forties who had recovered from COVID-19. The CDR3 DNA reads as TGTGCCAGTAGTGGTACAGGGGGCTTTGGGGAAAAACTGTTTTTT. Translated, it gives CASSGTGGFGEKLFF. Full variable domain (rest looked up from reference TRBV19 and TRBJ1-4): DGGITQSPKYLFRKEGQNVTLSCEQNLNHDAMYWYRQDPGQGLRLIYYSQIVNDFQKGDIAEGYSVSREKKESFPLTVTSAQKNPTAFYLCASSGTGGFGEKLFFGSGTQLSVL.